A selection of T cell receptor beta chains follows, all from one sample in a study of T cell responses to AZD1222 COVID-19 vaccine. Sequencing used immunoSEQ multiplex PCR; TCRdb keeps in-frame clones, though not all of them. The sample lists about 150,000 clones, around 90% occurring once. The material was peripheral blood, obtained 28 days after the second AZD1222 dose. These receptor sequences come from an adult who received the AZD1222 COVID-19 vaccine. CDR3s include the opening cysteine and the closing phenylalanine or tryptophan. The order of the fields is V gene, J gene, CDR3 protein.

v_gene: TRBV7-9
j_gene: TRBJ2-1
CDR3aa: CASSLTGDEQFF

v_gene: TRBV29-1
j_gene: TRBJ1-1
CDR3aa: CSVRRGNTEAFF

v_gene: TRBV2
j_gene: TRBJ2-5
CDR3aa: CASSVLVTGETQYF

v_gene: TRBV27
j_gene: TRBJ1-2
CDR3aa: CASSWDGHYGYTF

v_gene: TRBV19
j_gene: TRBJ1-1
CDR3aa: CASSLGTGAMNTEAFF

v_gene: TRBV7-9
j_gene: TRBJ1-1
CDR3aa: CASSPEPVVNTEAFF

v_gene: TRBV11-2
j_gene: TRBJ2-3
CDR3aa: CASSSHLAGVGTDTQYF

v_gene: TRBV3-1/TRBV3-2
j_gene: TRBJ1-2
CDR3aa: CASSQDPDRIYGYTF

v_gene: TRBV27
j_gene: TRBJ1-1
CDR3aa: CASRSQGITEAFF

v_gene: TRBV19
j_gene: TRBJ1-6
CDR3aa: CASSMGTQRHSPLHF

v_gene: TRBV5-5
j_gene: TRBJ2-7
CDR3aa: CARGKVQSYEQYF

v_gene: TRBV12-5
j_gene: TRBJ1-3
CDR3aa: CASGWVNGNTIYF